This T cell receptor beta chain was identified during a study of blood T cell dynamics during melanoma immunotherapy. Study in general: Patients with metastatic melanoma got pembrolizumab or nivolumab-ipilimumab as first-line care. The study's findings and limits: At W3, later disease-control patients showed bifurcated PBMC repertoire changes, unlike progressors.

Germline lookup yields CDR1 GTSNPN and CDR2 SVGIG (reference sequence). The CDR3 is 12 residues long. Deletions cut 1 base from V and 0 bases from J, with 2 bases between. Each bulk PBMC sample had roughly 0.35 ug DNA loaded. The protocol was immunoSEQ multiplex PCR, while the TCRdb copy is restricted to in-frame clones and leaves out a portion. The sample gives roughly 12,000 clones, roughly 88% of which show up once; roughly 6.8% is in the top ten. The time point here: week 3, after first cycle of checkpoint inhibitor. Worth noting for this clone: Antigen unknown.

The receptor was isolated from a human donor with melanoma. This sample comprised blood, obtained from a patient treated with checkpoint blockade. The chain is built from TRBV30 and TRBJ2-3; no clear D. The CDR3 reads CAWSGSTDTQYF. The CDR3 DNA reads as TGTGCCTGGAGTGGCAGCACAGATACGCAGTATTTT.